Below, one T cell receptor (beta chain) is given with its context. No cognate antigen has been identified for it. No much larger clone exists at a distance of one base, and base qualities are not known. These data come from a study of OX40 agonist ivuxolimab in advanced cancers. Describing the broader study: The costimulatory receptor OX40 (CD134) was targeted by ivuxolimab, a fully human IgG2 agonistic monoclonal antibody. Intravenous ivuxolimab was administered to patients every 2 weeks at six dose levels: 0.01, 0.1, 0.3, 1.5, 3 and 10 mg/kg. Of the roughly 54 patients in dose escalation, about 20 had hepatocellular carcinoma, some 15 had melanoma, 9 had renal cell carcinoma and 9 had head and neck cancer. A male proportion of 70% to 90% and a mean age of approximately 61 years, ranging from about 20 to 79, were recorded for the dose-escalation cohort. Prior anti-PD-1, anti-PD-L1 or anti-CTLA-4 therapy was permitted, and about 40% of dose-escalation patients had received checkpoint inhibitors. Partial responses occurred in three dose-escalation patients, of whom one had hepatocellular carcinoma and two had cutaneous melanoma. Peripheral TCRbeta sequencing aimed to test whether ivuxolimab altered TCR sequence diversity and caused clonal T-cell expansion. The monotherapy dose-escalation portion (N ≈ 57 patients) of the phase I ivuxolimab trial is reported in the paper. Summary of the overall study and its limitations: The antigen specificity of the clonally expanded peripheral T cells was not determined. In the 0.1-3.0 mg/kg groups, partial responders had among the lowest normalized peripheral clonal expansion, particularly in CD8+ T cells. On average, CD8+ T cells showed more expanded clones than CD4+ T cells after ivuxolimab. Low levels of normalized T-cell clonal expansion were also seen in some patients who did not respond. At doses from 0.1 to 3.0 mg/kg, clonal expansion was seen in both CD4+ and CD8+ blood T cells between baseline and week 6.

The trial excluded patients who had a history of autoimmune disease or who were on systemic immunosuppression. Peripheral blood for TCR sequencing was collected from all dose cohorts at baseline, on cycle 4 day 1, and on cycle 7 day 1. The samples were taken from a phase I, first-in-human, multicenter, open-label dose-escalation trial of ivuxolimab. Adults with locally advanced or metastatic head and neck squamous cell, hepatocellular, melanoma or renal cell carcinoma were enrolled in the trial. Before TCR sequencing, CD4+ T cells and CD8+ T cells from peripheral blood were sorted into separate populations. Including the terminal cysteine and phenylalanine, the CDR3 comprises 15 residues. The CDR3 DNA has 45 bases and is translated from base 1. From a lookup of the germline V gene (reference sequence), CDR1 and CDR2 are SEHNR and FQNEAQ. Ends trimmed: V by 6 bases, J by 5 bases; bases unmatched to a gene: 7.

Genomic DNA was isolated from the sorted cells so that the TCRbeta CDR3 region could be sequenced. The immunoSEQ Assay was used to sequence the TCRbeta CDR3 regions. TCRdb provides this immuneACCESS table in a form limited to in-frame rearrangements. Some clones are lacking; in checked studies, under half of them reflect an unresolved V gene, and why the rest are absent is not known. The sample records 65,000 to 95,000 clones, around nine tenths of which are singletons. 6.2% of the sample rests with the top ten. The rearranged segments are TRBV7-9 and TRBJ2-3, with 11 bases matching TRBD2. The material sequenced was CD4+ or CD8+ T cells sorted from blood, taken in a trial of the OX40 agonist ivuxolimab. The TCR comes from an adult with an advanced solid tumor such as melanoma, head and neck, liver or kidney cancer. Here the CDR3 is given as CASSTMTSGVDTQYF. The sequence in DNA is TGTGCCAGCAGTACCATGACTAGCGGGGTAGATACGCAGTATTTT.